Sequencing of this TCR beta chain was carried out in a study of shared clonotypes between healthy human individuals. The overall study: Three CD4 naive, three CD4 memory, two CD8 naive and one CD8 memory plate were used per donor.

Study outcomes and limitations: The diversity represented, both genetic and in exposure history, was limited by few donors.

On this clone itself: Antigen specificity is unknown.

TCRdb's table, derived via immunoSEQ multiplex PCR, lists solely in-frame clones and lacks some. The repertoire includes roughly 2.1 million clones, approximately 94% of them detected once, and approximately 1.7% sits in the top ten. This CDR3 spans 18 amino acids. Germline CDR1 reads ENHRY; CDR2 reads SYGVKD. V dropped 3 bases and J dropped 1 base, with 16 bases sitting between them. CD8 cells regarded as naive lacked CD45RO, were positively chosen for CCR7, and omitted terminally differentiated effector memory CD45RA+ cells. The chain couples TRBV10-3 to TRBJ2-6, with D perhaps TRBD1 (5 bases). The sequencing sample was made of naive CD8+ T cells from PBMCs. The origin of this receptor is a man aged 18 to 30 in good health. Some clones in this sample may be carry-over from other donors' samples. CDR3 bases: TGTGCCATCAGTGAAGTAGGGGCAGTCTTATCTGGGGCCAACGTCCTGACTTTC. Translation: CAISEVGAVLSGANVLTF.